This T cell receptor (beta chain) was obtained from a study of beta chain features in type 1 diabetes. Reverse transcribing all isolated RNA meant expressed TCRB transcripts were sequenced. The protocol was immunoSEQ multiplex PCR, while the TCRdb copy is restricted to in-frame clones and leaves out a portion. Of under 900,000 clones listed, under 20% are singletons. The sequence was collected from a woman aged 18-29 years in good health. Source material: naive CD4+ T cells from blood.

CDR3 bases: TGTGCCAGTAGTAATTCCCGGAGGGATCAGCCCCAGCATTTT. It encodes CASSNSRRDQPQHF. This rearrangement joins TRBV19 to TRBJ1-5, with unresolved D. CDR3 length: 14 residues. Germline loops: CDR1 LNHDA, CDR2 SQIVND (reference sequence). V was pared by 4 bases and J by 5 bases, with 12 bases between.